The 30 T cell receptor beta chains given below trace back to one sample, sequenced in a study of OX40 agonist ivuxolimab in advanced cancers. TCRdb's copy holds only in-frame clones and misses some; the assay was immunoSEQ multiplex PCR. The sample lists approximately 130,000 clones; 90% were seen once. Sequencing was performed on CD4+ or CD8+ T cells sorted from blood, taken in a trial of the OX40 agonist ivuxolimab. All receptors come from an adult with an advanced solid tumor such as melanoma, head and neck, liver or kidney cancer.

This chain uses TRBV6-5 with TRBJ2-7, with TRBD2 matching 7 bases. This CDR3 comprises 14 residues. CDR1 is MNHEY and CDR2 is SVGAGI in the germline V gene. Unmatched junction bases numbered 3, after V lost 0 bases and J lost 4 bases. DNA for the CDR3: TGTGCCAGCAGTTACTCGCGGGGGTTTTACGAGCAGTACTTC. This translates into CASSYSRGFYEQYF.

This clone was detected only once. V is TRBV5-6 and J is TRBJ2-5; no clear D gene. V was pared by 0 bases and J by 2 bases, with 2 bases between. Per the germline V gene, CDR1 is SGHDT and CDR2 is YYEEEE. CDR3 length equals 12 residues. The CDR3 nucleotides are TGTGCCAGCAGCTTGGGGCAAGAGACCCAGTACTTC. It codes for CASSLGQETQYF.

This chain joins TRBV5-4 and TRBJ1-4; D not certain. The CDR3 runs 14 residues. V shed 0 bases and J shed 10 bases, with 13 bases lying between them. The germline V gene has CDR1 SGHNT and CDR2 YYREEE (reference sequence). The CDR3 reads CASSLEIEPRKLFF. The CDR3 DNA follows: TGTGCCAGCAGCTTGGAAATAGAACCTCGAAAACTGTTTTTT.

The V gene is TRBV28, the J gene TRBJ2-7; 13 nucleotides align to TRBD2. The CDR3 contains 15 residues. Unmatched junction bases numbered 9, after V lost 6 bases and J lost 7 bases. Germline V CDR1 and CDR2: MDHEN, SYDVKM. The CDR3 DNA sequence: TGTGCCAGCAGCACGATAGGGACTAGCGGGACGGAGCAGTACTTC. Protein: CASSTIGTSGTEQYF.

The chain recombines TRBV29-1 with TRBJ2-7; 14 bases are a match to TRBD2. The germline CDR1 and CDR2 sequences are SQVTM and ANQGSEA. The CDR3 runs 13 residues. Trimming at V came to 3 bases and at J to 6 bases, leaving 1 base not matched to a gene. CDR3 sequence (DNA): TGCAGCGTTGAGGGACTAGCGGGAGTCGAGCAGTACTTC. It yields the protein CSVEGLAGVEQYF.

J is TRBJ2-2 and V is TRBV28; a possible D gene is TRBD1 (6 bases). This CDR3 comprises 14 residues. V was cut by 8 bases and J by 4 bases, with 14 bases left in between. The germline V gene encodes CDR1 MDHEN and CDR2 SYDVKM. CDR3 nucleotides: TGTGCCAGCCGACTACAGGGCGGCACCGGGGAGCTGTTTTTT. Translated, it gives CASRLQGGTGELFF.

The gene calls are TRBV4-3 and TRBJ2-7; 8 positions agree with TRBD2. With 0 bases clipped from V and 2 bases from J, the junction kept 6 bases outside the gene matches. The CDR3 loop spans 16 amino acids. CDR1 is LGHNA, CDR2 YSLEER, per germline. CDR3 protein: CASSQEGSSGTYEQYF. As DNA, the CDR3 is TGCGCCAGCAGCCAAGAAGGTAGTAGCGGGACCTACGAGCAGTACTTC.

The chain is built from TRBV4-3 and TRBJ1-1; D unresolved. V lost 1 base to trimming and J lost 11 bases, with 14 bases between them. This CDR3 region has 13 residues. In germline, CDR1 is LGHNA, CDR2 YSLEER. CDR3 region: CASSQAERSAAFF. As DNA, the CDR3 is TGCGCCAGCAGCCAAGCGGAACGGTCAGCCGCTTTCTTT.

V is TRBV28 and J is TRBJ1-5; D unclear. CDR3 size: 16 residues. CDR1 and CDR2 from the germline V gene are MDHEN and SYDVKM. Trimming removed 5 bases at V and 0 bases at J, with 14 bases between. CDR3 DNA sequence: TGTGCCAGCAGTCCCCTGACAAGCTATAGCAATCAGCCCCAGCATTTT. Protein: CASSPLTSYSNQPQHF.

The chain is built from TRBV5-1 and TRBJ2-7; D possibly corresponds to TRBD2 (5 bases). The CDR3 runs 15 residues. CDR1 is SGHRS, CDR2 YFSETQ, per germline. The V and J ends lost 7 bases and 0 bases respectively, with 17 bases between them. The CDR3 coding sequence is TGCGCCAGCCGAGTTGAGCGGAGTGTCTCCTACGAGCAGTACTTC. Protein product: CASRVERSVSYEQYF.

The gene calls are TRBV7-9 and TRBJ2-7, with D possibly matching TRBD1 (6 bases). CDR1 SEHNR and CDR2 FQNEAQ come from the germline V gene (reference sequence). V lost 5 bases and J 5 bases, leaving 16 bases between the germline ends. The CDR3 runs 14 residues. As DNA, the CDR3 is TGTGCCAGCAGCGGGGACATTTCGCCCCACGAGCAGTACTTC. Protein sequence: CASSGDISPHEQYF.

This clone occurred a few times. The rearrangement links TRBV6-6 to TRBJ1-2, with TRBD1 matching 8 bases. Germline lookup yields CDR1 MNHNY and CDR2 SVGAGI (reference sequence). The CDR3 contains 11 residues. V lost 6 bases to trimming and J lost 13 bases; unmatched junction nucleotides: 7. CDR3 nucleotide sequence: TGTGCCAGCAGCCATGGACAGGGATGCACCTTC. Its protein is CASSHGQGCTF.

In its sample, this clone was seen a few times. The rearrangement joins TRBV7-3 to TRBJ2-2; D remains unclear. The V gene's germline CDR1 is SGHTA and CDR2 FQGTGA. The CDR3 spans 16 residues. V dropped 5 bases and J dropped 0 bases, with 13 bases sitting between them. The CDR3: CASSPDIVPNTGELFF. DNA for the CDR3: TGTGCCAGCAGCCCCGATATCGTGCCGAACACCGGGGAGCTGTTTTTT.

The chain carries TRBV9 and TRBJ1-4, with 8 bases that match TRBD1. CDR1 is SGDLS and CDR2 is YYNGEE in the germline V gene. This CDR3 is 15 amino acids long. Losses at the gene ends were 4 bases for V and 8 bases for J; bases not matched to a gene: 10. CDR3 region: CASSPRDRILEKLFF. The CDR3 nucleotides are TGTGCCAGCAGCCCCCGGGACAGGATCTTAGAAAAACTGTTTTTT.

The chain couples TRBV7-3 to TRBJ1-2; TRBD1 matches 7 bases. Germline CDR1 and CDR2: SGHTA and FQGTGA. V lost 4 bases, J lost 5 bases, and 4 bases stayed unmatched. This CDR3 has 13 residues. The DNA for the CDR3 is TGTGCCAGCAGCTCTCGACAGGGTTATGGCTACACCTTC. As protein: CASSSRQGYGYTF.

The chain recombines TRBV9 with TRBJ2-4, with D tentatively TRBD1 (7 bases). The CDR3 has 13 amino acids. V lost 4 bases and J 8 bases, leaving 13 bases between the germline ends. Germline V gene sequence: CDR1 SGDLS, CDR2 YYNGEE. The CDR3 bases are TGTGCCAGCAGCCAGGGGGGACGCGACATTCAGTACTTC. Translated, it gives CASSQGGRDIQYF.

This sequence joins TRBV9 and TRBJ1-1; D call uncertain. The germline V gene has CDR1 SGDLS and CDR2 YYNGEE. CDR3 size: 16 residues. Deletions cut 0 bases from V and 2 bases from J, with 14 bases between. The CDR3 loop reads CASSVVPRLHNTEAFF. The CDR3 DNA follows: TGTGCCAGCAGCGTAGTCCCCAGGCTCCATAACACTGAAGCTTTCTTT. Supplemented by reference TRBV9 and TRBJ1-1, the full variable domain reads DSGVTQTPKHLITATGQRVTLRCSPRSGDLSVYWYQQSLDQGLQFLIQYYNGEERAKGNILERFSAQQFPDLHSELNLSSLELGDSALYFCASSVVPRLHNTEAFFGQGTRLTVV.

The V gene is TRBV9, the J gene TRBJ2-2; D gene uncertain. Germline V lookup: CDR1 SGDLS, CDR2 YYNGEE. V was shortened by 3 bases and J by 4 bases, with 10 bases between the two germline ends. The CDR3 has 14 residues. As DNA, the CDR3 is TGTGCCAGCAGCGAGAGCCCAGGCACCGGGGAGCTGTTTTTT. It yields the protein CASSESPGTGELFF.

CDR3 DNA: TGTGCCAGCAGTGCCTCCGGATACACCATATATTTT. Its protein is CASSASGYTIYF. J is TRBJ1-3 and V is TRBV6-5; unclear D gene. The CDR3 is 12 amino acids. Deletions cut 5 bases from V and 8 bases from J, with 10 bases between. The germline V gene has CDR1 MNHEY and CDR2 SVGAGI.

The chain has TRBV5-4 and TRBJ2-7; TRBD1 aligns across 7 bases. Germline assignment: CDR1 SGHNT and CDR2 YYREEE (reference sequence). The CDR3 has 15 residues. V gave up 4 bases and J gave up 0 bases; unmatched junction bases: 7. Here the CDR3 DNA reads TGTGCCAGCAGCCCGGGACAGCTTAGCTCCTACGAGCAGTACTTC. Amino acid sequence: CASSPGQLSSYEQYF.

The J gene is TRBJ2-3, the V gene TRBV7-2; D is possibly TRBD1 (6 bases). Trimming removed 4 bases at V and 3 bases at J, with 14 bases between. Per the germline V gene, CDR1 is SGHTA and CDR2 is FQGNSA. The CDR3 covers 15 residues. The chain's CDR3 is CASSSQGPPTDTQYF. The CDR3 DNA reads TGTGCCAGCAGCTCACAGGGTCCTCCAACAGATACGCAGTATTTT.

The J gene is TRBJ2-7, the V gene TRBV2; 10 nucleotides match TRBD2. Per germline, CDR1 SNHLY and CDR2 FYNNEI. J was trimmed by 1 base and V by 5 bases; bases with no gene match: 11. The CDR3 spans 17 residues. CDR3 coding DNA: TGTGCCAGCAGTCCCTGGCTAGCGGGAGAACGTTCCTACGAGCAGTACTTC. Protein sequence: CASSPWLAGERSYEQYF.

This chain links TRBV29-1 with TRBJ1-1, with 9 positions matching TRBD1. This CDR3 has 14 residues. Germline CDR1 and CDR2: SQVTM and ANQGSEA. Losses at the gene ends were 6 bases for V and 1 base for J; bases not matched to a gene: 6. CDR3 amino acids: CSVRDRARNTEAFF. The CDR3 bases are TGCAGCGTCCGGGACAGGGCTCGGAACACTGAAGCTTTCTTT.

This clone was counted between two and nine times. The chain recombines TRBV5-6 with TRBJ1-2; D not certain. Trimming removed 0 bases at V and 2 bases at J, with 8 bases between. The germline V gene encodes CDR1 SGHDT and CDR2 YYEEEE. The CDR3 spans 14 residues. The CDR3 loop is CASSLVGQNYGYTF. The CDR3 nucleotides are TGTGCCAGCAGCTTGGTCGGGCAGAACTATGGCTACACCTTC.

V is TRBV4-3 and J is TRBJ2-7; possibly TRBD2 for D (6 bases). The CDR3 length is 16 residues. Germline V gene data show CDR1 as LGHNA and CDR2 as YSLEER. The ends were cut back, 3 bases at V and 2 bases at J, with 17 bases in the middle. For the CDR3, the DNA is TGCGCCAGCAGCCACTTAAGCGGGCAGGCTGCCTACGAGCAGTACTTC. It encodes CASSHLSGQAAYEQYF.

The chain uses TRBV12-5 and TRBJ2-5; 9 positions match TRBD2. The junction had 16 bases not matched to a gene; V was cut back by 7 bases and J by 4 bases. The CDR3 consists of 17 residues. Looked up from germline, CDR1 is LGHNT and CDR2 is FRNRAP. DNA of the CDR3: TGTGCTAGTGTTCCCGGGACTAGCTTCTCCCCGGTAGAGACCCAGTACTTC. Protein product: CASVPGTSFSPVETQYF. Full variable domain (rest looked up from reference TRBV12-5 and TRBJ2-5): DARVTQTPRHKVTEMGQEVTMRCQPILGHNTVFWYRQTMMQGLELLAYFRNRAPLDDSGMPKDRFSAEMPDATLATLKIQPSEPRDSAVYFCASVPGTSFSPVETQYFGPGTRLLVL.

The chain joins TRBV27 to TRBJ2-4; D may be TRBD1 or TRBD2 (5 bases each). The CDR3 covers 18 residues. Per the germline V gene, CDR1 is MNHEY and CDR2 is SMNVEV (reference sequence). Deletions cut 5 bases from V and 0 bases from J, with 20 bases between. In DNA form, the CDR3 reads TGTGCCAGCAGTGGGACCTTACCAGGGATGGCAGCCAAAAACATTCAGTACTTC. Its translation is CASSGTLPGMAAKNIQYF.

The chain uses TRBV19 and TRBJ2-1; TRBD2 is a possible D gene (6 bases). Germline CDR1 is LNHDA and CDR2 is SQIVND (reference sequence). Between the trimmed V and J ends, which lost 1 base and 1 base, there was a span of 17 bases. This CDR3 has 18 residues. The CDR3, as DNA: TGTGCCAGTAGTATAGGGGGTCGGGGGAGTGGTTCCTACAATGAGCAGTTCTTC. Protein: CASSIGGRGSGSYNEQFF.

The chain uses TRBV5-4 and TRBJ1-3, with 7 bases that match TRBD1. V gave up 3 bases and J gave up 0 bases; unmatched junction bases: 6. The CDR3 extends over 16 amino acids. From germline, CDR1 is SGHNT and CDR2 YYREEE (reference sequence). CDR3: CASSSGQINSGNTIYF. The CDR3 coding sequence is TGTGCCAGCAGCTCGGGACAGATCAACTCTGGAAACACCATATATTTT. The full variable domain, with the rest looked up from reference TRBV5-4 and TRBJ1-3, is ETGVTQSPTHLIKTRGQQVTLRCSSQSGHNTVSWYQQALGQGPQFIFQYYREEENGRGNFPPRFSGLQFPNYSSELNVNALELDDSALYLCASSSGQINSGNTIYFGEGSWLTVV.

In its sample, this clone was seen once. CDR3 region: CASSWLGYGYTF. The DNA of the CDR3 is TGTGCCAGCAGTTGGCTGGGCTATGGCTACACCTTC. This rearrangement joins TRBV28 to TRBJ1-2; D call uncertain. Trimming stripped 4 bases from V and 4 bases from J, with 7 bases between. This CDR3 spans 12 amino acids. CDR1 and CDR2 (germline): MDHEN, SYDVKM.